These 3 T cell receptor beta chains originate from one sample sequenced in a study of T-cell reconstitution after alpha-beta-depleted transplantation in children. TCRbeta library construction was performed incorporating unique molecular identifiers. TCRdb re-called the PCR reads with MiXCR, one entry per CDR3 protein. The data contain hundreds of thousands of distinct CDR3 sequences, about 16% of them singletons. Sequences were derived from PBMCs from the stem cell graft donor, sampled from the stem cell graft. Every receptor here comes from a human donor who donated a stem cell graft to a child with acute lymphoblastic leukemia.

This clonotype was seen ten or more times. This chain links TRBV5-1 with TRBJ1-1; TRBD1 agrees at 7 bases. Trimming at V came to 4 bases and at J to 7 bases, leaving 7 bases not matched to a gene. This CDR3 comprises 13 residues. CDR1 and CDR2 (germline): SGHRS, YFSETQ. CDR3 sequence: CASSRTGAVEAFF. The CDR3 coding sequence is TGCGCCAGCAGCCGTACAGGGGCGGTTGAAGCTTTCTTT.

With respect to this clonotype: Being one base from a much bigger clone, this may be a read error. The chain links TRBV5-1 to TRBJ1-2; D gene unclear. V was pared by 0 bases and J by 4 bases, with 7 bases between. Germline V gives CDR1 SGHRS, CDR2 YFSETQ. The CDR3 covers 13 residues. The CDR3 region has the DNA TGCGCCAGCAGCTTGGAAGCTATCTATGGCTACACCTTC. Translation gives CASSLEAIYGYTF.

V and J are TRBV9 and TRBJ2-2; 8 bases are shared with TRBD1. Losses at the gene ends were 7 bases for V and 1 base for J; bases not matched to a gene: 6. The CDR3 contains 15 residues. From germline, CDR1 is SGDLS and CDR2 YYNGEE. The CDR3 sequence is CASDPGQGNTGELFF. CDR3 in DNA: TGTGCCAGCGATCCCGGACAGGGGAACACCGGGGAGCTGTTTTTT.